This TCR beta chain was profiled in a study of cytotoxic CD8 clonotypes in ibrutinib-treated CLL. Study-level information: The subjects consisted of about a dozen relapsed/refractory and some 14 treatment-naive individuals, with 17 to 18 IGHV unmutated. Study outcomes and limitations: Sampling times, which were not matched between the groups, differed between sustained-remission patients and progressing patients. At the start, clonality exceeded age-matched healthy donors and followed circulating CD8+ T-cell counts.

Points on this clone: Its target is unknown.

Some clones are missing from TCRdb's copy, which holds only in-frame ones; the method was immunoSEQ multiplex PCR. Of around 77,000 clones listed, 75% to 85% were seen once; the top ten hold around 7.6%. The TCR originated in a human donor with chronic lymphocytic leukemia. Sequences were derived from PBMCs, sampled at disease progression, from a patient treated with ibrutinib.

The CDR3 nucleotides read TGTGCCAGCAGCGTAGTAGGTAGTTACAATGAGCAGTTCTTC. Residues: CASSVVGSYNEQFF. V usage is TRBV9 and J usage is TRBJ2-1; D is uncertain. This CDR3 is 14 amino acids long. V lost 0 bases to trimming and J lost 4 bases, with 8 bases between them. Germline CDR1 SGDLS, CDR2 YYNGEE.